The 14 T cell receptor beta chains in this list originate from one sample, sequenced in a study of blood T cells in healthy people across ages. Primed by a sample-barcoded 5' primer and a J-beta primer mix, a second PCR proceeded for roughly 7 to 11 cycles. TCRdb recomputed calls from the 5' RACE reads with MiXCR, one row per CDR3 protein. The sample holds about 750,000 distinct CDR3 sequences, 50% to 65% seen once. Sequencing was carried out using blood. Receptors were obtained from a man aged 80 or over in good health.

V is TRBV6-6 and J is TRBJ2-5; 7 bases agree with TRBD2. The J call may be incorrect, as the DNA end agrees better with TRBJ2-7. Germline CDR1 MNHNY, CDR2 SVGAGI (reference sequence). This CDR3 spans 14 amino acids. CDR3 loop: CASSYEASGYEQYF. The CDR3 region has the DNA TGTGCCAGCAGTTACGAGGCTAGCGGCTACGAGCAGTACTTC.

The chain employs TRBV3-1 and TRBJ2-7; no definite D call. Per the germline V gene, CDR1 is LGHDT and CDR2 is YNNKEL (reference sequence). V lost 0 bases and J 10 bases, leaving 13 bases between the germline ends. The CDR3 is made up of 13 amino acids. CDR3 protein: CASSQDRTGTQYF. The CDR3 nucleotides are TGTGCCAGCAGCCAAGACAGGACCGGAACCCAGTACTTC.

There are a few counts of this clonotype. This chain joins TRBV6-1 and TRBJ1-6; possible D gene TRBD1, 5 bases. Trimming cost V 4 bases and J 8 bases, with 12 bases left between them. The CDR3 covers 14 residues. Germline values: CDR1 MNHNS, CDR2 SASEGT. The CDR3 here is CASSVGQLDSPLHF. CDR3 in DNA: TGTGCCAGCAGTGTGGGGCAACTGGATTCACCCCTCCACTTT.

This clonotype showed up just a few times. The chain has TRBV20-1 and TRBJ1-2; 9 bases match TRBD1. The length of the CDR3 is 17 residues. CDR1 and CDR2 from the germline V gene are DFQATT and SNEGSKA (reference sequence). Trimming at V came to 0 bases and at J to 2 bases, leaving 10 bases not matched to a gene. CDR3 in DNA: TGCAGTGCTAGAGATATAGTTACCGGGACAGGGAACTATGGCTACACCTTC. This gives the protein CSARDIVTGTGNYGYTF.

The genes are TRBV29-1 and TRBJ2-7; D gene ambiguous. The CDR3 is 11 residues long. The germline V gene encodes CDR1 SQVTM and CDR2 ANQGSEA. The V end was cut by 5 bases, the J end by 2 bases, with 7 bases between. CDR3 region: CSVSLAYEQYF. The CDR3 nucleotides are TGCAGCGTTTCGTTGGCCTACGAGCAGTACTTC.

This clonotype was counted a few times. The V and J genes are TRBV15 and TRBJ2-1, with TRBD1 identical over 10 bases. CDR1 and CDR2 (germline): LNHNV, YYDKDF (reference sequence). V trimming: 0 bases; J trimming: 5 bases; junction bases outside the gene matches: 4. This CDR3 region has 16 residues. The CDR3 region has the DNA TGTGCCACCAGCAGAGATGGACAGGGGGTGGACAATGAGCAGTTCTTC. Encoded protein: CATSRDGQGVDNEQFF. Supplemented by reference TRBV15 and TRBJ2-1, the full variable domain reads DAMVIQNPRYQVTQFGKPVTLSCSQTLNHNVMYWYQQKSSQAPKLLFHYYDKDFNNEADTPDNFQSRRPNTSFCFLDIRSPGLGDTAMYLCATSRDGQGVDNEQFFGPGTRLTVL.

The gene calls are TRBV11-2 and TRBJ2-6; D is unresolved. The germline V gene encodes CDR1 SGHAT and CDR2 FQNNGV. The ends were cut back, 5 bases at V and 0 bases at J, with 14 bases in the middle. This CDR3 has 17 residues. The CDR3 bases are TGTGCCAGCAGCCCGCTAACTTTTCGCTCTGGGGCCAACGTCCTGACTTTC. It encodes CASSPLTFRSGANVLTF.

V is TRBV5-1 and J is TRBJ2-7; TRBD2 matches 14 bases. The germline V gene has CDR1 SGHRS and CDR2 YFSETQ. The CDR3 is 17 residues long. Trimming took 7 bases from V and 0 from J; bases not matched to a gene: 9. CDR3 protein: CASRGGLAGATSYEQYF. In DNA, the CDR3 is TGCGCCAGCCGAGGGGGACTAGCGGGGGCCACCTCCTACGAGCAGTACTTC.

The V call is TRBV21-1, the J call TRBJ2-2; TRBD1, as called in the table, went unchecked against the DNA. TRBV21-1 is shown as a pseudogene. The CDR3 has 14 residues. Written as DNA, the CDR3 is TGTGCCAGCAGTTTATTCCCAGGGGGGAGGGAGCTGTTTTTT. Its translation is CASSLFPGGRELFF.

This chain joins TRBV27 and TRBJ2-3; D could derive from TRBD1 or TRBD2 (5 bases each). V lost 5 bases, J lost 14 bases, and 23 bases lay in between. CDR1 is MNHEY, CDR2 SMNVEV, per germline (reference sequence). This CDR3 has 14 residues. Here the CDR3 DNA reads TGTGCCAGCAGTAACCTTCAGGGTCGGGGAGACGCGTATTTT. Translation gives CASSNLQGRGDAYF.

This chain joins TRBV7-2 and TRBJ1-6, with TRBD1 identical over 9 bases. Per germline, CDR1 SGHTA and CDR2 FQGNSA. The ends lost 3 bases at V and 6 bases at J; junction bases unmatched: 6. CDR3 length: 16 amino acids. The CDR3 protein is CASSFPGQGVNSPLHF. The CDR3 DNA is TGTGCCAGCAGCTTCCCGGGACAGGGAGTTAATTCACCCCTCCACTTT.

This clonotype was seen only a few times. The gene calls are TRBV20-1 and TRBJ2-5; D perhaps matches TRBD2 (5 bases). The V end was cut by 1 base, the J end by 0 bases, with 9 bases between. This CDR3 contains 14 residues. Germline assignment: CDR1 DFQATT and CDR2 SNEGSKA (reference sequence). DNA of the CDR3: TGCAGTGCTAGAGCTGGCGGGTACCAAGAGACCCAGTACTTC. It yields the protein CSARAGGYQETQYF.

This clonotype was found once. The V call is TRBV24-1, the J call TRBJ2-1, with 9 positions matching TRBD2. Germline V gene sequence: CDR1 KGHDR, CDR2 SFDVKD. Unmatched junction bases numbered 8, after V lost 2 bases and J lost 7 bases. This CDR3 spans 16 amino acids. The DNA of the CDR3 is TGTGCCACCAGTGATTCGATTCCGGGACTAGCAAATGAGCAGTTCTTC. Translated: CATSDSIPGLANEQFF.

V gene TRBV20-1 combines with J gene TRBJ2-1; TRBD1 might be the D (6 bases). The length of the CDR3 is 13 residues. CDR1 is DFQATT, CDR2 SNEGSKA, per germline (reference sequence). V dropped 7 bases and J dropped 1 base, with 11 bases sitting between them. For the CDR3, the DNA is TGCAGTGAAGGAGGACAGTCCTACAATGAGCAGTTCTTC. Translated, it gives CSEGGQSYNEQFF.